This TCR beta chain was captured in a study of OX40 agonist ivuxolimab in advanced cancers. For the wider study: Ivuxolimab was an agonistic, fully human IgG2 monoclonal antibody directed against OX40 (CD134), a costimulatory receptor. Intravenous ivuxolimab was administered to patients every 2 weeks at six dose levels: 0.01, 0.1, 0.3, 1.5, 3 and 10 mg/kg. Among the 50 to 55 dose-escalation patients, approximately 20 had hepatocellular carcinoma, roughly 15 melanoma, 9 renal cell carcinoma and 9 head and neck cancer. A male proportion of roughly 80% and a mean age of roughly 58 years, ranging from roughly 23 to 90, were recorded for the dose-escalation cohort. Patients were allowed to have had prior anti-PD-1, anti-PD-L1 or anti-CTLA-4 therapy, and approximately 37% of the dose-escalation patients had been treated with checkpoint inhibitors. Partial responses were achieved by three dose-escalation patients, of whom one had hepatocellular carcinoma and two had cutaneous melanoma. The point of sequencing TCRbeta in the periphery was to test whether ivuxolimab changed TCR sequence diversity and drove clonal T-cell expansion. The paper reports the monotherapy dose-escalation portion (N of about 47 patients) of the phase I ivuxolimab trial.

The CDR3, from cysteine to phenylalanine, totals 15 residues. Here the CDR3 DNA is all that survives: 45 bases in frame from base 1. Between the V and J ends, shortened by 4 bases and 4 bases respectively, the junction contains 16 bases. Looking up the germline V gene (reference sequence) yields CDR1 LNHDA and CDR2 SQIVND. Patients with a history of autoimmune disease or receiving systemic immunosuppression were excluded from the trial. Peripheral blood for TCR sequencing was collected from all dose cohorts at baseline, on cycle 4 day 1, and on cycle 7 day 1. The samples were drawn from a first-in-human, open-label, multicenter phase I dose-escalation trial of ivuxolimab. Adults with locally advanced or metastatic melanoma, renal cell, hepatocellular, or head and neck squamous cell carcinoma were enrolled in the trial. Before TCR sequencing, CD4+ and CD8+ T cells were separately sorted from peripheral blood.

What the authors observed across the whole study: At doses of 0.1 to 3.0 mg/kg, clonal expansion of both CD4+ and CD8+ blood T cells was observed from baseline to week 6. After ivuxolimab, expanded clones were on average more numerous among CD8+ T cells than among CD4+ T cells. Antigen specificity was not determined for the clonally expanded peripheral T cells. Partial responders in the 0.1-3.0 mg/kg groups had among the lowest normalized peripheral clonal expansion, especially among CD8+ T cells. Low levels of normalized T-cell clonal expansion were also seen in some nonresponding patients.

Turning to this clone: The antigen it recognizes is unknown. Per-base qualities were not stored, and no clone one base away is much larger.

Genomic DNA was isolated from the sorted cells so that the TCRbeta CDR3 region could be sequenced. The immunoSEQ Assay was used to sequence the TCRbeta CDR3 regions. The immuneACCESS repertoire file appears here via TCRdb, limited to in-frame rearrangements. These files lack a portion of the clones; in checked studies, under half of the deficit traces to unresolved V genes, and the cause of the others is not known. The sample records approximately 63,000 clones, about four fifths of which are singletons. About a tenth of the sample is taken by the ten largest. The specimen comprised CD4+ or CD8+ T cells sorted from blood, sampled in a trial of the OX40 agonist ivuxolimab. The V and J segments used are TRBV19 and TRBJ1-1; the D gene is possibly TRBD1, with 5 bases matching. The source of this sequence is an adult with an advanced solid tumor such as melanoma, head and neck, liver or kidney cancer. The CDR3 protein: CASSTDGGSGTEAFF. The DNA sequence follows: TGTGCCAGTAGTACCGACGGGGGGTCCGGCACTGAAGCTTTCTTT.